This record covers a single TCR beta chain. What it binds is unknown. Sequencing libraries for TCR beta were prepared with iRepertoire HTBI primers and Arm-PCR of CDR3 regions. One entry per CDR3 protein results from TCRdb running MiXCR on the multiplex PCR reads. The profile shows approximately 380,000 distinct CDR3 sequences, around 20% of them singletons. V gave up 4 bases and J gave up 5 bases; unmatched junction bases: 5. This CDR3 region has 15 residues. Germline V CDR1 and CDR2: MNHEY, SVGEGT. The data are from a study of regulatory T cells in long-lasting Graves disease. Study-level background: Persistence in Graves' disease denoted antithyroid drug use beyond 5 years alongside positive TSH receptor antibodies.

Whole-study results and caveats: Shared public clonotypes totalled a few thousand in persistent patients, compared with approximately 970 in new patients. For persistent Graves' patients, TCR diversity was lower than for newly diagnosed ones.

Time point defined: persistent/refractory GD, antithyroid drugs over 5 years with positive TRAb. The TCR library was prepared using RNA isolated from PBMCs. American Thyroid Association guidelines defined Graves' disease diagnosis. The V gene is TRBV6-2 or TRBV6-3, the J gene TRBJ2-5; 12 bases are shared with TRBD1. This TCR was recovered from a female donor with Graves disease. This sample comprised peripheral blood mononuclear cells (PBMCs), obtained when the disease was refractory, from a patient treated with antithyroid drugs. This CDR3 reads CASSWGQGAWETQYF. The CDR3 DNA reads TGTGCCAGCAGTTGGGGACAGGGGGCTTGGGAGACCCAGTACTTC.